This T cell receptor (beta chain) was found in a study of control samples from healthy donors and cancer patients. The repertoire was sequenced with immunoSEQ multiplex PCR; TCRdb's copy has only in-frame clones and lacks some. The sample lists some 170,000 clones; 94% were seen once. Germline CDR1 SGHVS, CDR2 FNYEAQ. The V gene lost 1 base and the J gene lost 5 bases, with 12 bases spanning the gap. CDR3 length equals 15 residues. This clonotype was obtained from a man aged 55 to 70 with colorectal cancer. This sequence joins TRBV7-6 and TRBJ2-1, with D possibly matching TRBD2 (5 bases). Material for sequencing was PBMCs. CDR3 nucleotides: TGTGCCAGCAGCTTAGTAGGCGGGCGAGACAATGAGCAGTTCTTC. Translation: CASSLVGGRDNEQFF.